This TCR beta chain was found in a study of blood T cell repertoires in COVID-19. Looking at the study overall: Acute-phase and convalescent COVID-19 samples originated in the United States, Italy and Spain. Sample material is recorded as cDNA or gDNA derived from T cells, B-cell-depleted T cells, or PBMCs.

How the authors handled the data: From reference gene primer amplification, estimates of nucleated cell counts were derived. Some clones are missing from TCRdb's copy, which holds only in-frame ones; the method was immunoSEQ multiplex PCR. Clone size and V and J calls were adopted from that table, with D and trimming inferred from the DNA. Seen here are about 250,000 clones, around 90% observed once, and the top ten hold around 0.78%. The source is a woman younger than 45 with acute or convalescent COVID-19. The sequenced sample consisted of peripheral blood.

For the CDR3, the DNA is TGTGCCAGCAGTTACTCGACGGACATCCCCAATGAGCAGTTCTTC. Its translation is CASSYSTDIPNEQFF. The chain links TRBV6-6 to TRBJ2-1; tentative D call: TRBD1 (5 bases). V was pared by 0 bases and J by 6 bases, with 12 bases between. The CDR3 runs 15 residues. Germline-derived CDR1 and CDR2 are MNHNY and SVGAGI (reference sequence).